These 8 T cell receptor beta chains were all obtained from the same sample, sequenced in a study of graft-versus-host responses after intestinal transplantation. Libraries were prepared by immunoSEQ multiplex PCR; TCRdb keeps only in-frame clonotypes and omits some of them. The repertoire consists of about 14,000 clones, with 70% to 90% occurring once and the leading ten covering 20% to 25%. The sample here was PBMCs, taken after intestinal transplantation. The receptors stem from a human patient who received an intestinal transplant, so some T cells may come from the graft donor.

This chain's CDR3 is CASSPGQVNTGELFF. CDR3 in DNA: TGTGCCAGTAGTCCAGGACAGGTCAACACCGGGGAGCTGTTTTTT. J is TRBJ2-2 and V is TRBV19; 7 bases are a match to TRBD1. Germline V gene data show CDR1 as LNHDA and CDR2 as SQIVND (reference sequence). With 5 bases clipped from V and 2 bases from J, the junction kept 5 bases outside the gene matches. The length of the CDR3 is 15 residues.

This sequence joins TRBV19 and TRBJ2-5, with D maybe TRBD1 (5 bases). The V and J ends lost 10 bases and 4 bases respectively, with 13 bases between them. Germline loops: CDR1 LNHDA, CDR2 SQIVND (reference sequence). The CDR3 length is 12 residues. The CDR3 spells CATKGVGETQYF. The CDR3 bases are TGTGCCACAAAAGGGGTAGGAGAGACCCAGTACTTC.

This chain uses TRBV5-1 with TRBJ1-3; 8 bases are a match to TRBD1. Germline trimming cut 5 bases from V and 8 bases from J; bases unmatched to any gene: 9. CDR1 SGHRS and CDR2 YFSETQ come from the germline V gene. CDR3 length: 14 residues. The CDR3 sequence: CASRAAYRGDTIYF. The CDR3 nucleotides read TGCGCCAGCAGGGCAGCCTACAGGGGGGACACCATATATTTT.

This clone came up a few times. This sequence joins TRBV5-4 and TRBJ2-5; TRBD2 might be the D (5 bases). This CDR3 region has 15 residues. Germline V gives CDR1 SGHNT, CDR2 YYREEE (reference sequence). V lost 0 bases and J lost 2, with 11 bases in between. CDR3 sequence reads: CASSLALSGQETQYF. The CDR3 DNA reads TGTGCCAGCAGCTTGGCCCTAAGCGGTCAAGAGACCCAGTACTTC.

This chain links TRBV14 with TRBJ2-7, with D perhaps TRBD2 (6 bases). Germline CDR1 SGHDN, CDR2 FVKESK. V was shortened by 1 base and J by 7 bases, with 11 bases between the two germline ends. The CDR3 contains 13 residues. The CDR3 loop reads CASSQAPRGEQYF. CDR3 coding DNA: TGTGCCAGCAGCCAAGCCCCCCGGGGGGAGCAGTACTTC.

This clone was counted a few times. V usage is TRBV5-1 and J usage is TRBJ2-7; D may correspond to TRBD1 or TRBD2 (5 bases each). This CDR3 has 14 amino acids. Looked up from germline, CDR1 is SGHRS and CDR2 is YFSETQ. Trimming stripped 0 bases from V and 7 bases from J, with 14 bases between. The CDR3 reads CASSLAPGLGEQYF. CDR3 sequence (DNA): TGCGCCAGCAGCTTGGCGCCGGGGCTAGGGGAGCAGTACTTC.

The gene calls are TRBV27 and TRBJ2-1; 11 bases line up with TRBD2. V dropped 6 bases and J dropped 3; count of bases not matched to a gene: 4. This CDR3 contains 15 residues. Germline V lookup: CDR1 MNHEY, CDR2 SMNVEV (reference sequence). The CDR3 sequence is CASRWGTSGYNEQFF. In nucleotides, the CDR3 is TGTGCCAGCAGATGGGGGACTAGCGGCTACAATGAGCAGTTCTTC.

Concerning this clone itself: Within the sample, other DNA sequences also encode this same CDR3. The DNA of the CDR3 is TGTGCAAGTCGCTTAGGAACTAGCGGGAGAGATCAAGAGACCCAGTACTTC. Residues: CASRLGTSGRDQETQYF. The chain couples TRBV12-2 to TRBJ2-5; the listed D gene, TRBD2, was not tested against the DNA. TRBV12-2 is classified as a pseudogene. The CDR3 is 17 amino acids.